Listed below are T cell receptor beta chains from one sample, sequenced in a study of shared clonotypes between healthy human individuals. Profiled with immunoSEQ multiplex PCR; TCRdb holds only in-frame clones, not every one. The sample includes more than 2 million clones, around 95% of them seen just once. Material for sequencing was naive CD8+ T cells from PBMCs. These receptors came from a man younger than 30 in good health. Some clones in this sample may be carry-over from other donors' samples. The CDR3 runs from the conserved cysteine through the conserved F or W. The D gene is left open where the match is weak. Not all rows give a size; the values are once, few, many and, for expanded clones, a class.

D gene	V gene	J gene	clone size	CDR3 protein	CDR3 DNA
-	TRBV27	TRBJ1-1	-	CASSLGHSLGNTEAFF	TGTGCCAGCAGTTTAGGGCACAGCTTAGGGAACACTGAAGCTTTCTTT
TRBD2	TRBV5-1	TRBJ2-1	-	CASSLDPGTSLSALEQFF	TGCGCCAGCAGCTTGGACCCCGGGACTAGCCTAAGTGCACTTGAGCAGTTCTTC
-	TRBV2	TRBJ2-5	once	CASSGVFQETQYF	TGTGCCAGCAGTGGGGTATTCCAAGAGACCCAGTACTTC
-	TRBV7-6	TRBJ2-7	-	CASSFTDSPYEQYF	TGTGCCAGCAGCTTTACTGACAGTCCCTACGAGCAGTACTTC
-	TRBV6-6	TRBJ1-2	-	CASSYSLSQNGYTF	TGTGCCAGCAGTTACTCTTTGTCACAGAATGGCTACACCTTC
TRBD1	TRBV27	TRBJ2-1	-	CASSLLQGAIHEQFF	TGTGCCAGCAGTTTATTACAGGGGGCGATTCATGAGCAGTTCTTC
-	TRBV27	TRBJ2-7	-	CASSLFFGLVLDEQYF	TGTGCCAGCAGTTTATTCTTCGGACTCGTCTTAGACGAGCAGTACTTC
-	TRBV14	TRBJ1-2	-	CASSPTGTFSGYTF	TGTGCCAGCAGTCCCACCGGGACCTTTTCGGGCTACACCTTC
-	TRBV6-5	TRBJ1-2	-	CASSYSNRGASGYTF	TGTGCCAGCAGTTACTCGAATCGGGGAGCATCTGGCTACACCTTC
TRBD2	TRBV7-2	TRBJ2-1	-	CASNGREGYNEQFF	TGTGCCAGCAATGGGCGGGAGGGTTACAATGAGCAGTTCTTC
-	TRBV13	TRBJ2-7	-	CASSLGRYEQYF	TGTGCCAGCAGCTTAGGGCGGTACGAGCAGTACTTC
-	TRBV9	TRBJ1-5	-	CASSVGLSQPQHF	TGTGCCAGCAGCGTAGGACTGTCACAGCCCCAGCATTTT
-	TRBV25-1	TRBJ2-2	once	CASSPGGTGELFF	TGTGCCAGCAGTCCCGGAGGCACCGGGGAGCTGTTTTTT
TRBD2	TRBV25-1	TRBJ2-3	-	CASSDFGGSGDTQYF	TGTGCCAGCAGTGATTTTGGCGGGAGTGGGGATACGCAGTATTTT
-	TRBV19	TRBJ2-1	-	CASSMQPGGYNEQFF	TGTGCCAGTAGTATGCAGCCGGGCGGGTACAATGAGCAGTTCTTC
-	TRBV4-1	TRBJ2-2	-	CASSQKRGNTGELFF	TGCGCCAGCAGCCAAAAACGGGGGAACACCGGGGAGCTGTTTTTT
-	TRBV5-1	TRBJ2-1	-	CASIPGTGVIGEQFF	TGCGCCAGCATCCCCGGGACGGGGGTTATAGGGGAGCAGTTCTTC